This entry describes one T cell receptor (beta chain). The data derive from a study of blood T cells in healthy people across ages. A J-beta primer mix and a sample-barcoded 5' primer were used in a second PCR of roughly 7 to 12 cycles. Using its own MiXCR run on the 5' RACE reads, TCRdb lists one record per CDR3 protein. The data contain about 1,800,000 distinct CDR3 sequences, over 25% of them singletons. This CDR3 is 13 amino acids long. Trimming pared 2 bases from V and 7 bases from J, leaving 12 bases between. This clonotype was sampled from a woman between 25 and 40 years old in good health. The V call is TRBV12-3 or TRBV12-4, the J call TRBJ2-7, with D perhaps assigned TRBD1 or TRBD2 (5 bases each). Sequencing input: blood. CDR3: CASSLTGPWEQYF. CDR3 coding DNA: TGTGCCAGCAGTTTAACGGGACCGTGGGAGCAGTACTTC.